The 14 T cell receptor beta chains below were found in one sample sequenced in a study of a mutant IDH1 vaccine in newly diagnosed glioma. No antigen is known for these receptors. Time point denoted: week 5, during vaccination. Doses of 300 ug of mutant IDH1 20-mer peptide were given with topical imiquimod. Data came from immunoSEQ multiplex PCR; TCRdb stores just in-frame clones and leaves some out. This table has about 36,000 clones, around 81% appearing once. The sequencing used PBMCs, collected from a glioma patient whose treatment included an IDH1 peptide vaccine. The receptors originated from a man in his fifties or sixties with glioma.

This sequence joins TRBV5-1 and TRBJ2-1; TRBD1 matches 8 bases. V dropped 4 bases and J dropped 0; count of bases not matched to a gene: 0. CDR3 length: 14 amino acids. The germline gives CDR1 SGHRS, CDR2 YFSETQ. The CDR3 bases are TGCGCCAGCAGCGGGACAGGCTCCTACAATGAGCAGTTCTTC. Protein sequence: CASSGTGSYNEQFF.

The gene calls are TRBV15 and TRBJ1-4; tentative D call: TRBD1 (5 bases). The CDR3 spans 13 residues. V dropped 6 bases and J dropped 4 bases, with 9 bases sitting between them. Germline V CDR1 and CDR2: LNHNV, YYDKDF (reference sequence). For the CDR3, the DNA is TGTGCCACCAGGGGACTGTTTAATGAAAAACTGTTTTTT. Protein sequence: CATRGLFNEKLFF.

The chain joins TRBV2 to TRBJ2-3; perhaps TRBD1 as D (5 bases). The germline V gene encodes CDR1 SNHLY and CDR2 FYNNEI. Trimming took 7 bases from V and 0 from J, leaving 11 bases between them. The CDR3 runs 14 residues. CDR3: CASTFRGSTDTQYF. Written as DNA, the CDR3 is TGTGCCAGCACCTTTAGGGGTAGCACAGATACGCAGTATTTT.

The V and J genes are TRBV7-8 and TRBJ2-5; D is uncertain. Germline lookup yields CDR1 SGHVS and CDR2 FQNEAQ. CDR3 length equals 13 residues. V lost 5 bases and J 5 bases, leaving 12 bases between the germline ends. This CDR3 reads CASSPVGWETQYF. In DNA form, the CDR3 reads TGTGCCAGCAGCCCAGTGGGGTGGGAGACCCAGTACTTC.

The CDR3 DNA reads TGTGCCAGCAGTGAACCGGGACAGGGGAATTCGGGTACGCAGTATTTT. Protein sequence: CASSEPGQGNSGTQYF. The V and J genes are TRBV28 and TRBJ2-3; TRBD1 matches 10 bases. Losses at the gene ends were 5 bases for V and 8 bases for J; bases not matched to a gene: 13. CDR1 MDHEN and CDR2 SYDVKM come from the germline V gene. The length of the CDR3 is 16 residues.

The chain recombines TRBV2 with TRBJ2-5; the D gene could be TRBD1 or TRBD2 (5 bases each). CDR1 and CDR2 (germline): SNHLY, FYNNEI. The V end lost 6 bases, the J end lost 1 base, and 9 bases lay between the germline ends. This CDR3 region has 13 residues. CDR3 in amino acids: CASRGTGQETQYF. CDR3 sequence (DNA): TGTGCCAGCAGGGGGACCGGCCAAGAGACCCAGTACTTC. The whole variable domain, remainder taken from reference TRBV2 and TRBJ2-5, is EPEVTQTPSHQVTQMGQEVILRCVPISNHLYFYWYRQILGQKVEFLVSFYNNEISEKSEIFDDQFSVERPDGSNFTLKIRSTKLEDSAMYFCASRGTGQETQYFGPGTRLLVL.

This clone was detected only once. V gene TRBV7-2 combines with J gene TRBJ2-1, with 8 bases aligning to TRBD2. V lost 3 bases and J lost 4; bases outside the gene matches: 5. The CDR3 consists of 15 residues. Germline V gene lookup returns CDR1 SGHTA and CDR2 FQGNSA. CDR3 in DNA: TGTGCCAGCAGCTTGGCGGGGGGAGTGTACAATGAGCAGTTCTTC. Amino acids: CASSLAGGVYNEQFF.

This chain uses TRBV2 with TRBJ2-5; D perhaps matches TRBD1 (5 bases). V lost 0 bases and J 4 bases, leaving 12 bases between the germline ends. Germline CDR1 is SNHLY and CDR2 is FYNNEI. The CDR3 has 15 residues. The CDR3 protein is CASSEARQGGETQYF. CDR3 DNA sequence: TGTGCCAGCAGTGAAGCGCGCCAGGGTGGAGAGACCCAGTACTTC.

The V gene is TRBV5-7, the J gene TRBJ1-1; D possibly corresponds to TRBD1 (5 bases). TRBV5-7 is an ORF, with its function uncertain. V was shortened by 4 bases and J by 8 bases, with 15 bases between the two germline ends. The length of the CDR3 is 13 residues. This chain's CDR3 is CASSEKGRGEAFF. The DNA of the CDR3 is TGTGCCAGCAGCGAGAAGGGACGGGGAGAAGCTTTCTTT.

CDR3 loop: CASSYSQTVNEKLFF. CDR3 coding DNA: TGTGCCAGCAGTTACTCGCAGACAGTTAATGAAAAACTGTTTTTT. The V call is TRBV6-6, the J call TRBJ1-4; D might be TRBD1 (5 bases). The germline CDR1 and CDR2 sequences are MNHNY and SVGAGI (reference sequence). The CDR3 is made up of 15 amino acids. Trimming took off 0 bases at V and 4 bases at J, with 9 bases between the two ends.

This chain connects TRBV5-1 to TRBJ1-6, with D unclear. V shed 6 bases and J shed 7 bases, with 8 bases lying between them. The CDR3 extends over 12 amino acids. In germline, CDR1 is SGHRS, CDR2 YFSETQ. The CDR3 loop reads CASTDANSPLHF. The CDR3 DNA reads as TGCGCCAGCACAGACGCAAATTCACCCCTCCACTTT.

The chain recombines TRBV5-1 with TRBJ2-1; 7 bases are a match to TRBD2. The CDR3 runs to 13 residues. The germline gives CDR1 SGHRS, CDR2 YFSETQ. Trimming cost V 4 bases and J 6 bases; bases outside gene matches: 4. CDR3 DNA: TGCGCCAGCAGCGAACGACTAGCCAATGAGCAGTTCTTC. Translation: CASSERLANEQFF. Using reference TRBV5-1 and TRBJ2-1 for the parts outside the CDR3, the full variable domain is KAGVTQTPRYLIKTRGQQVTLSCSPISGHRSVSWYQQTPGQGLQFLFEYFSETQRNKGNFPGRFSGRQFSNSRSEMNVSTLELGDSALYLCASSERLANEQFFGPGTRLTVL.

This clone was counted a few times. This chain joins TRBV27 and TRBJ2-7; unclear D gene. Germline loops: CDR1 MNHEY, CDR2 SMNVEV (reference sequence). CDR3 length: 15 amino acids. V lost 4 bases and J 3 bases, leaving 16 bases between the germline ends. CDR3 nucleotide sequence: TGTGCCAGCAGTTCCCTGCCTATGACCATCTACGAGCAGTACTTC. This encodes CASSSLPMTIYEQYF.

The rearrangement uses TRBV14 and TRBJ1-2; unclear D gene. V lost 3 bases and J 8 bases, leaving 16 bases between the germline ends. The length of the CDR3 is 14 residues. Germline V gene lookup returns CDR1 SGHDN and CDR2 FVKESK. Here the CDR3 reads CASSQNAVVGGYTF. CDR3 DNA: TGTGCCAGCAGCCAGAATGCGGTTGTAGGAGGCTACACCTTC. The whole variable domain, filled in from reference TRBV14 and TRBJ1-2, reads EAGVTQFPSHSVIEKGQTVTLRCDPISGHDNLYWYRRVMGKEIKFLLHFVKESKQDESGMPNNRFLAERTGGTYSTLKVQPAELEDSGVYFCASSQNAVVGGYTFGSGTRLTVV.